This T cell receptor (beta chain) originates from a study of CD4 and CD8 cells across lung adenocarcinoma regions. This clonotype was seen a handful of times. The length of the CDR3 is 15 residues. The germline gives CDR1 MNHNS, CDR2 SASEGT. TCRdb reanalysed the PCR reads using MiXCR and keeps one entry per CDR3 protein. The data show about 25,000 distinct CDR3 sequences, 53% seen once. The patients had localized lung adenocarcinoma, a non-small cell subtype. The gene calls are TRBV6-1 and TRBJ2-5; the match to TRBD2 covers 9 bases. The DNA end lines up better with TRBJ2-7; the J call may be wrong. Input material: CD8+ T cells from the center of a lung tumor. The TCR comes from a male donor with lung adenocarcinoma. The CD4 and CD8 labels of this study may be unreliable. The chain's CDR3 is CASRTGAGGTYEQYF. In DNA, the CDR3 is TGTGCCAGCAGGACCGGGGCGGGGGGGACCTACGAGCAGTACTTC.